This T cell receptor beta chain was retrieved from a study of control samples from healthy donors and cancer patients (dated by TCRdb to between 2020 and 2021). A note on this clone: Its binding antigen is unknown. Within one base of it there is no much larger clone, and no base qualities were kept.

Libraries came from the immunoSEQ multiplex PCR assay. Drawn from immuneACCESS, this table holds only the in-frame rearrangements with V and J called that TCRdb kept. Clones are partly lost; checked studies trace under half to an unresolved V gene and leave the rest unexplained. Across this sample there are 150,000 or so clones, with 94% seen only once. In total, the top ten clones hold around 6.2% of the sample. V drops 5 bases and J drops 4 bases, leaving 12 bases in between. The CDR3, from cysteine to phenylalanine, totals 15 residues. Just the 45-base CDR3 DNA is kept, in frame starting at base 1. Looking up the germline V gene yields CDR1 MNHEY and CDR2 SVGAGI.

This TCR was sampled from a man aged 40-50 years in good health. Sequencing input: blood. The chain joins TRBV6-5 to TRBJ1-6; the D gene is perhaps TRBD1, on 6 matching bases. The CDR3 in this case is CASSNPQGYNSPLHF. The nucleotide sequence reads TGTGCCAGCAGTAACCCCCAGGGGTATAATTCACCCCTCCACTTT.